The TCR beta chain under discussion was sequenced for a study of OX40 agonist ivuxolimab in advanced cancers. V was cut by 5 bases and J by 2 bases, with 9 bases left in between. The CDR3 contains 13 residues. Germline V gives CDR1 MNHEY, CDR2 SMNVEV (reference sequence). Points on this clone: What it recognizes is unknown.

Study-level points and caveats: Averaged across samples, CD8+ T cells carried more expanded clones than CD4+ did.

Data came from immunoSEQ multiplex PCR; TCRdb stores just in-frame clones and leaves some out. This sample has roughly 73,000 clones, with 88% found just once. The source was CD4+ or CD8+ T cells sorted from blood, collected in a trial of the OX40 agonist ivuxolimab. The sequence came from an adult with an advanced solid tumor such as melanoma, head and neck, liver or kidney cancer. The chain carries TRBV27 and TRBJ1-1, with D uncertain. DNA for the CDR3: TGTGCCAGCAGTCTAGAATTCAACACTGAAGCTTTCTTT. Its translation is CASSLEFNTEAFF.